This TCR beta chain was found in a study of cytomegalovirus exposure and HLA in healthy donors. Whole-study context: Some 85 million unique TCRs, all from HLA-typed donors, were included in an early release of the data.

Study-wide points: Investigators reported fewer than 200 TCR beta chains as tied to cytomegalovirus.

The CDR3 covers 15 residues. Trimming took 6 bases from V and 10 from J; bases not matched to a gene: 8. Germline values: CDR1 SNHLY, CDR2 FYNNEI. The PCR was carried out with 60 Vbeta primers and 13 Jbeta primers. Assay: immunoSEQ multiplex PCR; the TCRdb copy retains only in-frame clones and omits some. Of 150,000 to 200,000 clones in the sample, approximately 81% are singletons; the top ten hold under 3%. Note on this clone: Its antigen is not identified.

Each of the donors was a healthy bone marrow donor. This clonotype was sampled from a woman aged 50 to 60 in good health and CMV-seronegative. This sequence joins TRBV2 and TRBJ1-6, with 11 positions matching TRBD1. Sequenced sample: PBMCs. The DNA for the CDR3 is TGTGCCAGCAGCGCCGGGACAGGGGGATGGTCACCCCTCCACTTT. As protein: CASSAGTGGWSPLHF. Using reference TRBV2 and TRBJ1-6 for the parts outside the CDR3, the full variable domain is EPEVTQTPSHQVTQMGQEVILRCVPISNHLYFYWYRQILGQKVEFLVSFYNNEISEKSEIFDDQFSVERPDGSNFTLKIRSTKLEDSAMYFCASSAGTGGWSPLHFGNGTRLTVT.